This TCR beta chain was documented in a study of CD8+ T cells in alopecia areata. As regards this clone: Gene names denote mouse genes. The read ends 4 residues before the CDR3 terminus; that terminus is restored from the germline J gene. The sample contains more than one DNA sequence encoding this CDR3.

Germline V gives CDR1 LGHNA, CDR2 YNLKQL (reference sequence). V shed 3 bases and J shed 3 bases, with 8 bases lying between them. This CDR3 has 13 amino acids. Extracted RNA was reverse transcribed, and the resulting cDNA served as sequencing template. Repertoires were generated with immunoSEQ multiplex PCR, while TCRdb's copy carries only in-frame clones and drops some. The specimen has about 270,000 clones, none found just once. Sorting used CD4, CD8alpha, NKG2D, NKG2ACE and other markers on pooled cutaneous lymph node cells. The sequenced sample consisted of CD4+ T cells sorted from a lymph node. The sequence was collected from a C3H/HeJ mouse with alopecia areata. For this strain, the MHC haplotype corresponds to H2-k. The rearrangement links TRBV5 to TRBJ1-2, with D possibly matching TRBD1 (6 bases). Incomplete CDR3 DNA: TGTGCCAGCAGCCAGGCAGGGGACTCC. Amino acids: CASSQAGDS. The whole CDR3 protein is CASSQAGDSDYTF.